The next 27 T cell receptor beta chains were all read from a single sample in a study of T cells in localized non-small cell lung cancer. Libraries were prepared by immunoSEQ multiplex PCR; TCRdb keeps only in-frame clonotypes and omits some of them. The sample carries roughly 1,500 clones, about a quarter recorded once. The material sequenced was normal lung tissue next to the tumor, taken before any cancer treatment. These receptors were taken from a male donor at least 60 years old with stage II lung adenocarcinoma.

This clone was counted between two and nine times. This sequence joins TRBV6-8 and TRBJ2-3, with D perhaps matching TRBD1 (6 bases). The CDR3 totals 13 residues. CDR1 is MNHGY and CDR2 is SAAAGT in the germline V gene. The V end was cut by 8 bases, the J end by 2 bases, with 11 bases between. In nucleotides, the CDR3 is TGTGCCAGCGGACAGCCATCCACAGATACGCAGTATTTT. The encoded protein is CASGQPSTDTQYF.

The chain links TRBV15 to TRBJ2-5, with TRBD1 matching 10 bases. CDR3 length equals 15 residues. The germline V gene has CDR1 LNHNV and CDR2 YYDKDF (reference sequence). V lost 4 bases to trimming and J lost 4 bases; unmatched junction nucleotides: 6. The DNA for the CDR3 is TGTGCCACCAGCATCCAGACAGGGGGCGCAGAGACCCAGTACTTC. It yields the protein CATSIQTGGAETQYF.

The genes are TRBV23-1 and TRBJ1-2; 7 bases agree with TRBD1. TRBV23-1 is an ORF, with its function uncertain. This CDR3 spans 13 amino acids. Trimming removed 6 bases from V and 4 bases from J; junction bases left unmatched: 5. The CDR3 coding sequence is TGCGCCAGCAGCCAGGGACAGCTCTATGGCTACACCTTC. This codes for CASSQGQLYGYTF.

The sample holds a few counts of this clone. J is TRBJ2-5 and V is TRBV28; D is ambiguous. Germline-derived CDR1 and CDR2 are MDHEN and SYDVKM. V lost 2 bases to trimming and J lost 5 bases, with 12 bases between them. The CDR3 length is 14 residues. This CDR3 is CASSLMGLDETQYF. The CDR3 bases are TGTGCCAGCAGTTTAATGGGCCTGGATGAGACCCAGTACTTC. The entire variable domain, with the rest obtained from reference TRBV28 and TRBJ2-5, is as follows: DVKVTQSSRYLVKRTGEKVFLECVQDMDHENMFWYRQDPGLGLRLIYFSYDVKMKEKGDIPEGYSVSREKKERFSLILESASTNQTSMYLCASSLMGLDETQYFGPGTRLLVL.

This chain links TRBV28 with TRBJ1-4; no clear D gene. The CDR3 is 13 amino acids. Germline V gene sequence: CDR1 MDHEN, CDR2 SYDVKM. V gave up 3 bases and J gave up 8 bases, with 10 bases separating them. CDR3 region: CASSLVNKEKLFF. CDR3 nucleotide sequence: TGTGCCAGCAGTTTGGTCAATAAGGAAAAACTGTTTTTT.

The chain couples TRBV6-4 to TRBJ2-4; the D gene is possibly TRBD2 (6 bases). Germline CDR1 and CDR2: MRHNA and SNTAGT. This CDR3 spans 11 amino acids. The germline V and J ends were trimmed by 10 bases and 7 bases, with 11 bases remaining between them. The DNA for the CDR3 is TGTGCCACCAAGGAGGGGAACATTCAGTACTTC. Encoded protein: CATKEGNIQYF.

This chain connects TRBV29-1 to TRBJ1-2, with 8 bases lining up with TRBD1. V dropped 4 bases and J dropped 5; count of bases not matched to a gene: 9. CDR1 and CDR2 (germline): SQVTM, ANQGSEA. This CDR3 comprises 14 residues. CDR3 region: CSVGKAGTGYGYTF. Written as DNA, the CDR3 is TGCAGCGTTGGAAAAGCCGGGACAGGTTATGGCTACACCTTC.

The chain has TRBV6-8 and TRBJ2-3; 10 bases map to TRBD2. J gave up 4 bases and V 6 bases, and 4 bases lay outside the gene matches. Germline CDR1 MNHGY, CDR2 SAAAGT. This CDR3 spans 14 amino acids. CDR3 in DNA: TGTGCCAGCAGCACAAGCGGGAGGGCAGATACGCAGTATTTT. Translating it yields CASSTSGRADTQYF.

The table lists this clone with a count of one. The chain links TRBV28 to TRBJ1-1; D possibly corresponds to TRBD1 (5 bases). Trimming took off 1 base at V and 1 base at J, with 7 bases between the two ends. This CDR3 contains 14 residues. Looked up from germline, CDR1 is MDHEN and CDR2 is SYDVKM. CDR3 nucleotide sequence: TGTGCCAGCAGTTTATCGGGACGGAACACTGAAGCTTTCTTT. This gives the protein CASSLSGRNTEAFF.

By share of the sample, this clone is medium-sized (0.01 to 0.1%). The CDR3 bases are TGTGCCAGCAGTGAAGGGACACAGGGGCGCAATCAGCCCCAGCATTTT. It specifies CASSEGTQGRNQPQHF. The rearrangement uses TRBV6-1 and TRBJ1-5; 7 bases fit TRBD1. Germline V lookup: CDR1 MNHNS, CDR2 SASEGT. Germline trimming cut 1 base from V and 2 bases from J; bases unmatched to any gene: 5. CDR3 length: 16 residues.

Only a few counts were recorded for this clone. V and J are TRBV7-4 and TRBJ2-3; D might be TRBD2 (6 bases). Germline V CDR1 and CDR2: SGHVT, SQSDAQ. The V end was cut by 8 bases, the J end by 5 bases, with 17 bases between. This CDR3 is built from 14 residues. The CDR3 region has the DNA TGTGCCAGCGCCCCCGGGACTTCTAGAGATACGCAGTATTTT. Translation: CASAPGTSRDTQYF.

This clone was found a few times. The chain joins TRBV7-2 to TRBJ2-7; weak D call: TRBD1 (6 bases). The germline V gene has CDR1 SGHTA and CDR2 FQGNSA. Trimming cost V 5 bases and J 7 bases, with 15 bases left between them. This CDR3 has 13 amino acids. The CDR3 nucleotides read TGTGCCAGCAGCAGGAATACAGGGTTAGAGCAGTACTTC. This codes for CASSRNTGLEQYF.

The V and J genes are TRBV25-1 and TRBJ1-1; D is unresolved. The CDR3 contains 14 residues. Trimming removed 1 base at V and 6 bases at J, with 12 bases between. CDR1 is MGHDK and CDR2 is SYGVNS in the germline V gene. The CDR3 loop reads CASSEFPPGPEAFF. DNA of the CDR3: TGTGCCAGCAGTGAATTCCCCCCCGGGCCTGAAGCTTTCTTT.

This chain connects TRBV19 to TRBJ1-2; D is uncertain. V was pared by 5 bases and J by 0 bases, with 10 bases between. Germline V gene lookup returns CDR1 LNHDA and CDR2 SQIVND (reference sequence). CDR3 size: 14 residues. CDR3 residues: CASSPSPPNYGYTF. Written as DNA, the CDR3 is TGTGCCAGTAGTCCTAGTCCCCCTAACTATGGCTACACCTTC. The whole variable domain, remainder taken from reference TRBV19 and TRBJ1-2, is DGGITQSPKYLFRKEGQNVTLSCEQNLNHDAMYWYRQDPGQGLRLIYYSQIVNDFQKGDIAEGYSVSREKKESFPLTVTSAQKNPTAFYLCASSPSPPNYGYTFGSGTRLTVV.

This clone was observed a handful of times. The rearrangement joins TRBV6-8 to TRBJ2-2; D is ambiguous. V was cut by 7 bases and J by 5 bases, with 11 bases left in between. The CDR3 consists of 13 residues. Germline lookup yields CDR1 MNHGY and CDR2 SAAAGT. The CDR3 spells CASTRDQTGELFF. Here the CDR3 DNA reads TGTGCCAGCACCAGAGACCAAACCGGGGAGCTGTTTTTT.

In this sample, this clone is medium-sized. This chain connects TRBV9 to TRBJ1-5; 8 bases map to TRBD1. V was clipped by 7 bases and J by 3 bases; unmatched bases: 3. The germline CDR1 and CDR2 sequences are SGDLS and YYNGEE. The CDR3 is made up of 13 amino acids. CDR3 DNA sequence: TGTGCCAGCGGACAGGGATACAATCAGCCCCAGCATTTT. Translation: CASGQGYNQPQHF.

The rearrangement links TRBV25-1 to TRBJ1-5, with D perhaps matching TRBD1 (6 bases). Germline CDR1 reads MGHDK; CDR2 reads SYGVNS. The germline V and J ends were trimmed by 8 bases and 1 base, with 15 bases remaining between them. The CDR3 spans 15 residues. The CDR3 spells CASRVGARSNQPQHF. CDR3 sequence (DNA): TGTGCCAGCCGTGTGGGGGCAAGGAGCAATCAGCCCCAGCATTTT. Together with reference TRBV25-1 and TRBJ1-5, the CDR3 gives the full variable domain: EADIYQTPRYLVIGTGKKITLECSQTMGHDKMYWYQQDPGMELHLIHYSYGVNSTEKGDLSSESTVSRIRTEHFPLTLESARPSHTSQYLCASRVGARSNQPQHFGDGTRLSIL.

This clone was counted between two and nine times. V gene TRBV30 combines with J gene TRBJ2-7, with D maybe TRBD2 (6 bases). Per germline, CDR1 GTSNPN and CDR2 SVGIG (reference sequence). CDR3 length equals 12 residues. The V gene lost 5 bases and the J gene lost 10 bases, with 18 bases spanning the gap. CDR3 sequence reads: CAWGGLSPPQYF. The DNA for the CDR3 is TGTGCCTGGGGGGGGTTGTCCCCTCCTCAGTACTTC.

This clone turned up a few times. The chain is built from TRBV30 and TRBJ1-5; D is unclear. There are 14 residues in the CDR3. V was clipped by 2 bases and J by 7 bases, with 15 bases between them. Germline V gives CDR1 GTSNPN, CDR2 SVGIG (reference sequence). Written as DNA, the CDR3 is TGTGCCTGGAGTCGGAGCGGGAGAAGCCAGCCCCAGCATTTT. Amino acid sequence: CAWSRSGRSQPQHF.

The J gene is TRBJ1-1, the V gene TRBV6-8; the D gene is possibly TRBD1 (5 bases). Trimming took off 2 bases at V and 4 bases at J, with 14 bases between the two ends. Looked up from germline, CDR1 is MNHGY and CDR2 is SAAAGT. CDR3 length equals 15 residues. The CDR3 here is CASSYRGVQGTEAFF. The CDR3 DNA sequence: TGTGCCAGCAGTTACCGAGGGGTTCAGGGCACTGAAGCTTTCTTT.

This clone is judged large (0.1 to 1%). This rearrangement joins TRBV7-2 to TRBJ1-1; no firm D call. The germline V gene encodes CDR1 SGHTA and CDR2 FQGNSA. There are 13 residues in the CDR3. Trimming pared 6 bases from V and 1 base from J, leaving 9 bases between. This CDR3 reads CASRFDSNTEAFF. DNA of the CDR3: TGTGCCAGCAGGTTTGATTCGAACACTGAAGCTTTCTTT.

V gene TRBV19 combines with J gene TRBJ1-5; D unresolved. The CDR3 has 12 amino acids. Germline values: CDR1 LNHDA, CDR2 SQIVND (reference sequence). V lost 7 bases and J 5 bases, leaving 9 bases between the germline ends. CDR3 nucleotides: TGTGCCAGTACTGCCGGGTATCAGCCCCAGCATTTT. Translated: CASTAGYQPQHF.

The chain recombines TRBV15 with TRBJ2-3; perhaps TRBD2 as D (5 bases). CDR1 and CDR2 (germline): LNHNV, YYDKDF (reference sequence). This CDR3 has 15 amino acids. The V end was cut by 0 bases, the J end by 8 bases, with 15 bases between. The CDR3 DNA reads as TGTGCCACCAGCAGAGATCCCGCTAGCCCAGTTACGCAGTATTTT. Translating it yields CATSRDPASPVTQYF.

V is TRBV19 and J is TRBJ1-2; a possible D gene is TRBD1 (6 bases). V lost 5 bases, J lost 8 bases, and 18 bases lay in between. Germline V gene data show CDR1 as LNHDA and CDR2 as SQIVND (reference sequence). The CDR3 loop spans 14 amino acids. CDR3 coding DNA: TGTGCCAGTAGTCCCCACAGGGAGGAGGAAGGCTACACCTTC. Its translation is CASSPHREEEGYTF.

This clone is large within its sample. The V and J genes are TRBV9 and TRBJ2-1, with D perhaps matching TRBD2 (5 bases). Per germline, CDR1 SGDLS and CDR2 YYNGEE. Trimming stripped 6 bases from V and 10 bases from J, with 17 bases between. This CDR3 is built from 13 residues. DNA of the CDR3: TGTGCCAGCACCCGGGAAGATAGAGGGGAGCAGTTCTTC. It encodes CASTREDRGEQFF.

In this sample, this clone turned up a few times. The CDR3 sequence: CASSVEGSGNTIYF. For the CDR3, the DNA is TGTGCCAGCAGCGTAGAGGGGTCTGGAAACACCATATATTTT. The V call is TRBV9, the J call TRBJ1-3; tentative D call: TRBD1 (5 bases). Germline CDR1 and CDR2: SGDLS and YYNGEE. V was trimmed by 0 bases and J by 1 base, leaving 5 bases between them. The CDR3 sequence is 14 residues long.

A few counts support this clone. The gene calls are TRBV6-8 and TRBJ2-3; 10 nucleotides match TRBD2. In germline, CDR1 is MNHGY, CDR2 SAAAGT. The CDR3 is 20 amino acids. V lost 5 bases, J lost 6 bases, and 23 bases stayed unmatched. CDR3 sequence (DNA): TGTGCCAGCAGTGGAGGAGGAGCGGGAGGGAGGTATAGCCAGGCGGATACGCAGTATTTT. This codes for CASSGGGAGGRYSQADTQYF.